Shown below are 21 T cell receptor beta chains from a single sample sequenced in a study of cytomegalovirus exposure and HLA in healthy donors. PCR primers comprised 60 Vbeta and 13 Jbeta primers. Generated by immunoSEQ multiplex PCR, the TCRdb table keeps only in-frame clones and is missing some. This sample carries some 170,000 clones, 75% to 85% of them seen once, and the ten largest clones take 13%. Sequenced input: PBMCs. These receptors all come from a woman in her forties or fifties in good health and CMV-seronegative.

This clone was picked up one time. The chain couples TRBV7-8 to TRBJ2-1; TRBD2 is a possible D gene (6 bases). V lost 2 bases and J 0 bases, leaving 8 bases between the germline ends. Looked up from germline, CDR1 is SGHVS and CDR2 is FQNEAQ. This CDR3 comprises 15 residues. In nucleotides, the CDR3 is TGTGCCAGCAGCTTATCCGGGGGCTCCTACAATGAGCAGTTCTTC. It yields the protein CASSLSGGSYNEQFF. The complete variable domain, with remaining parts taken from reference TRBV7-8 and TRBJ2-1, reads GAGVSQSPRYKVAKRGQDVALRCDPISGHVSLFWYQQALGQGPEFLTYFQNEAQLDKSGLPSDRFFAERPEGSVSTLKIQRTQQEDSAVYLCASSLSGGSYNEQFFGPGTRLTVL.

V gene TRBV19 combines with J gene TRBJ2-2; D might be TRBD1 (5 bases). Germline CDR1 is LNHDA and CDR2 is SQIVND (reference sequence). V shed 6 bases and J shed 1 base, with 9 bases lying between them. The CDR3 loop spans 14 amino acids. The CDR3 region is CASRVRGNTGELFF. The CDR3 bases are TGTGCCAGTAGGGTTAGGGGGAACACCGGGGAGCTGTTTTTT.

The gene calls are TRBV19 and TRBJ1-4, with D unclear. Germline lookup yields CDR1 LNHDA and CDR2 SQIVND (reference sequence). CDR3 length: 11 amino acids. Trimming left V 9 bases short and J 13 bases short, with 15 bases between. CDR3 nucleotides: TGTGCCAGCGCGTCAGGCGCGGGACTGTTTTTT. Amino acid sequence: CASASGAGLFF.

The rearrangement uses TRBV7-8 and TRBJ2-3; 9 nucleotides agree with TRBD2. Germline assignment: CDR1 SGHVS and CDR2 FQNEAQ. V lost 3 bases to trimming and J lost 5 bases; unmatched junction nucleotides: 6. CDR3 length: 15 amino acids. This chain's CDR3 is CASSFGRGGQDTQYF. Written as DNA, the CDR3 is TGTGCCAGCAGCTTCGGGCGGGGGGGCCAAGATACGCAGTATTTT.

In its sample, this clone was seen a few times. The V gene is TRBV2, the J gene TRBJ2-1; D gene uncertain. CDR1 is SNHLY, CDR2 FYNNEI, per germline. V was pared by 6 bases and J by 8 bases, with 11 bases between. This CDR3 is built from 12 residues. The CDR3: CASSPTVYEQFF. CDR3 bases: TGTGCCAGCAGCCCGACTGTGTATGAGCAGTTCTTC.

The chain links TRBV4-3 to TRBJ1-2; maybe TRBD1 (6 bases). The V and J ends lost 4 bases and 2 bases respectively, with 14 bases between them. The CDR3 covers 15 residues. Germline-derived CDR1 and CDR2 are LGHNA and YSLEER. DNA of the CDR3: TGCGCCAGCAGCCCTGGACCAGGGGTGAACTATGGCTACACCTTC. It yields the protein CASSPGPGVNYGYTF.

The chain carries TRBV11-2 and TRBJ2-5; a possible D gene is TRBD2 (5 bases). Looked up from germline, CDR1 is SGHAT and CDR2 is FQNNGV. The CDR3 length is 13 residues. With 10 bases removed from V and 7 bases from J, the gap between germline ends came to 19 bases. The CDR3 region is CATASGSELTQYF. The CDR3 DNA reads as TGTGCCACCGCCTCGGGGTCGGAACTGACCCAGTACTTC.

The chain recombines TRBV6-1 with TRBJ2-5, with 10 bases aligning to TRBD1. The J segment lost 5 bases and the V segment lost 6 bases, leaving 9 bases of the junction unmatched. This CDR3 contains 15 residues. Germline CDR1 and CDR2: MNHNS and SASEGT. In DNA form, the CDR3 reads TGTGCCAGCAGGGGTGACAGGGGGCGCGGGGAGACCCAGTACTTC. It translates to CASRGDRGRGETQYF.

Here the CDR3 DNA reads TGTGCCAGCGGCCGGGAACAAAGCGAGCAGTACTTC. This encodes CASGREQSEQYF. The chain joins TRBV2 to TRBJ2-7, with D tentatively TRBD2 (5 bases). The CDR3 has 12 amino acids. V lost 8 bases to trimming and J lost 6 bases, with 14 bases between them. CDR1 is SNHLY, CDR2 FYNNEI, per germline.

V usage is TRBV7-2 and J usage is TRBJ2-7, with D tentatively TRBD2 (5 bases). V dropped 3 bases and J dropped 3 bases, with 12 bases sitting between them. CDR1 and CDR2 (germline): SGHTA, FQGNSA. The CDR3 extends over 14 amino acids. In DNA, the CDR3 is TGTGCCAGCAGCTTTTCAGGACGGGACTACGAGCAGTACTTC. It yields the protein CASSFSGRDYEQYF.

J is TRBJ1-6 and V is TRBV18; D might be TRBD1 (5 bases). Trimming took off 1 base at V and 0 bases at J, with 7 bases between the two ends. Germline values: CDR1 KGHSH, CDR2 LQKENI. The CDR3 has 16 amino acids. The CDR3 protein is CASSPRDSSYNSPLHF. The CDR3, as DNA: TGTGCCAGCTCACCACGAGACAGCTCCTATAATTCACCCCTCCACTTT.

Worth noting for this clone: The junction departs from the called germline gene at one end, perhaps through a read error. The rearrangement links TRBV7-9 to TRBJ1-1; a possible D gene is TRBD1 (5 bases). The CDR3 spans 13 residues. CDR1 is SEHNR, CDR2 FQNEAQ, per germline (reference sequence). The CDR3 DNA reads TGTTCCAGCAGCTTCTGGGGGGGGGCTGAAGCTTTCTTT. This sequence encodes CSSSFWGGAEAFF.

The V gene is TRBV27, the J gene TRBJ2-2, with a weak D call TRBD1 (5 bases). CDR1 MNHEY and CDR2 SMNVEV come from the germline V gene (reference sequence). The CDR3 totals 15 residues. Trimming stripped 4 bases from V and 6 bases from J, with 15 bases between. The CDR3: CASSWFPGIAGELFF. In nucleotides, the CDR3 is TGTGCCAGCAGTTGGTTTCCAGGGATAGCCGGGGAGCTGTTTTTT.

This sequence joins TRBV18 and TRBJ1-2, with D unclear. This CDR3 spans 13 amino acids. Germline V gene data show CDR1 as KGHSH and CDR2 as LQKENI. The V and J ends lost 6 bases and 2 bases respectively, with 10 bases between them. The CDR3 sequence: CASSEGGNYGYTF. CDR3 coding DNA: TGTGCCAGCTCCGAGGGCGGGAACTATGGCTACACCTTC.

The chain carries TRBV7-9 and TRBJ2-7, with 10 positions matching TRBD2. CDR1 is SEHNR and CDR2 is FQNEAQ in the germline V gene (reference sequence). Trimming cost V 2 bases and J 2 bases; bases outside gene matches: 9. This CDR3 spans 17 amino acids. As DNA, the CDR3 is TGTGCCAGCAGCTTAAGTCCCCCTCTAGCGGGAGCCTACGAGCAGTACTTC. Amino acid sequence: CASSLSPPLAGAYEQYF.

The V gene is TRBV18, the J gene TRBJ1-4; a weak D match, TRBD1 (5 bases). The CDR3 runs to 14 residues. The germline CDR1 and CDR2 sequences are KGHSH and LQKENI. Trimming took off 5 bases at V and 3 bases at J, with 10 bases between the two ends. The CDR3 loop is CASSAGLSNEKLFF. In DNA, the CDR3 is TGTGCCAGCTCAGCGGGACTGTCTAATGAAAAACTGTTTTTT.

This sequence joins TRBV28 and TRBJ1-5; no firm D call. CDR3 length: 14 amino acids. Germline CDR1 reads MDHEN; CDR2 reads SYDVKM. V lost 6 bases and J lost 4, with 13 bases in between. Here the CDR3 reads CASRGGGVNQPQHF. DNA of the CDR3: TGTGCCAGCAGGGGCGGCGGGGTTAATCAGCCCCAGCATTTT. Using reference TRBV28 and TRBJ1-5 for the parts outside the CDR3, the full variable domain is DVKVTQSSRYLVKRTGEKVFLECVQDMDHENMFWYRQDPGLGLRLIYFSYDVKMKEKGDIPEGYSVSREKKERFSLILESASTNQTSMYLCASRGGGVNQPQHFGDGTRLSIL.

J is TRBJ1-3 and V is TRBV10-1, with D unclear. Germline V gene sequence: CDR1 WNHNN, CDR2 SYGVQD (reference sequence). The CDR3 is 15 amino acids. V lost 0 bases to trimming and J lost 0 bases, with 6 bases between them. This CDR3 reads CASSESRASGNTIYF. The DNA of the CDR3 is TGCGCCAGCAGTGAGTCAAGAGCCTCTGGAAACACCATATATTTT.

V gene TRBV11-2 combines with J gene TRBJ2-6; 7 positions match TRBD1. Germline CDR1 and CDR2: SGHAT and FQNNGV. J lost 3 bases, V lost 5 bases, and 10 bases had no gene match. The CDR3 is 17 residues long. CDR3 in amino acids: CASSPQGGGYGANVLTF. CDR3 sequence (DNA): TGTGCCAGCAGCCCACAAGGGGGCGGTTATGGGGCCAACGTCCTGACTTTC.

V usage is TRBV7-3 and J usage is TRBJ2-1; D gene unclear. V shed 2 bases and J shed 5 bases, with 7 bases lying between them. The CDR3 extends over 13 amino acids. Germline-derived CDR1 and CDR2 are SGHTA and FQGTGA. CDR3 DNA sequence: TGTGCCAGCAGCTTATCGGTTAACAATGAGCAGTTCTTC. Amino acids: CASSLSVNNEQFF.

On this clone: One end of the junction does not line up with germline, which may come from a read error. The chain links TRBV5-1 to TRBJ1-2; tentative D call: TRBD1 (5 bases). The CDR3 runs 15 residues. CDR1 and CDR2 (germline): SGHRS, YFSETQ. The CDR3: CASSSPGAGSDGHTF. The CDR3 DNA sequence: TGCGCCAGCAGCAGCCCCGGGGCGGGAAGTGATGGCCACACCTTC.